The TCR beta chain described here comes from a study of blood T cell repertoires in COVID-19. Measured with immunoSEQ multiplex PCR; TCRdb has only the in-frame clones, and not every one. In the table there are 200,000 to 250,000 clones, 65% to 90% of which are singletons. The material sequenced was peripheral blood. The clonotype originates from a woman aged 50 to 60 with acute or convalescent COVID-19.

CDR3 region: CASSSPVNSPLHF. The CDR3 DNA sequence: TGTGCCAGCAGCTCTCCCGTTAATTCACCCCTCCACTTT. This chain connects TRBV7-2 to TRBJ1-6; D remains ambiguous. The CDR3 is made up of 13 amino acids. CDR1 and CDR2 from the germline V gene are SGHTA and FQGNSA. V was shortened by 4 bases and J by 6 bases, with 7 bases between the two germline ends.